This TCR beta chain appears in the sequencing data of a study of cytomegalovirus exposure and HLA in healthy donors. A remark on this clone: Its antigen remains unidentified. The germline gene is not matched at one end of the junction; a read error may be the cause.

Germline V gives CDR1 MGHRA, CDR2 YSYEKL. CDR3 length: 16 residues. Study results and caveats: Most TCR sequences were uncommon, yet certain public TCRs appeared in many donors. Being productive about 87% or about 30% of the time was typical of most TCR beta V segments in an earlier analysis. With further analysis later on, most CMV-associated TCR beta chains appeared HLA-restricted.

PCR primers comprised 60 Vbeta and 13 Jbeta primers. Original analysis: It was a later analysis that counted 75 million to 90 million unique TCR beta chains, of which 9.5 million to 14 million were shared. Some clones are missing from TCRdb's copy, which holds only in-frame ones; the method was immunoSEQ multiplex PCR. The V and J calls and the clone size are those of that table, but D and trimming were determined from the DNA. The sample consists of over 150,000 clones, approximately 80% of them appearing once. The clonotype was recovered from a male donor in good health and CMV-seropositive. V is TRBV4-1 and J is TRBJ2-3, with 9 bases fitting TRBD1. Specimen: PBMCs. The CDR3 DNA sequence: TGCGTCAGCAGCCAAGAATACAGGGGGCGGACAGATACGCAGTATTTT. Its translation: CVSSQEYRGRTDTQYF.